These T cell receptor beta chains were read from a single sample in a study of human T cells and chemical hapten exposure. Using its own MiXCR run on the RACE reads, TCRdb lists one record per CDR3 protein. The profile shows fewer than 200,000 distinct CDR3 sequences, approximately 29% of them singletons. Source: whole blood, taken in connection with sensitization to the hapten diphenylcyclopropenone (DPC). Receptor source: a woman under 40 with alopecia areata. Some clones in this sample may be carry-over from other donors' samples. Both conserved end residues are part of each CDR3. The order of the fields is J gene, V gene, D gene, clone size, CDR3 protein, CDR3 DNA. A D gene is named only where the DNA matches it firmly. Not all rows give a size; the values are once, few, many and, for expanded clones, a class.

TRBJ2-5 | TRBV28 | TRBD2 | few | CASSRRGLAEGGEETQYF | TGTGCCAGCAGCCGACGGGGACTAGCGGAGGGGGGGGAAGAGACCCAGTACTTC
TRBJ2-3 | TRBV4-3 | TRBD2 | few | CASSQDVLAGGLDTQYF | TGCGCCAGCAGCCAAGATGTCCTAGCGGGGGGCCTCGATACGCAGTATTTT
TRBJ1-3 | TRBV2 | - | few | CASSETRGNTIYF | TGTGCCAGCAGTGAGACCCGTGGAAACACCATATATTTT
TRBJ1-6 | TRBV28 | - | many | CASGPGSLKPLHF | TGTGCCAGCGGTCCCGGCAGCCTTAAACCCCTCCACTTT
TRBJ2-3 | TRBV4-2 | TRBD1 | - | CASSQSGTGRDTQYF | TGTGCCAGCAGCCAATCCGGGACAGGGAGAGATACGCAGTATTTT
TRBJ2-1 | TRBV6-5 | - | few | CAYWAISSYNEQFF | TGTGCCTACTGGGCGATTAGCTCCTACAATGAGCAGTTCTTC
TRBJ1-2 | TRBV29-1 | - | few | CSVESSRNRYGYTF | TGCAGCGTTGAGAGCAGTCGGAATCGCTATGGCTACACCTTC
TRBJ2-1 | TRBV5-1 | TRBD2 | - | CASSRGGAGLDEQFF | TGCGCCAGCAGCCGGGGGGGGGCCGGCCTAGATGAGCAGTTCTTC
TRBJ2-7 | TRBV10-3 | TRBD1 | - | CAIRQGPNEQYF | TGTGCCATCAGACAGGGGCCGAACGAGCAGTACTTC
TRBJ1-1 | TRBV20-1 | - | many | CSAREGRNTEAFF | TGCAGTGCTAGAGAAGGGCGGAACACTGAAGCTTTCTTT
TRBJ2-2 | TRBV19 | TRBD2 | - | CASSWTSGNTGELFF | TGTGCCAGTAGTTGGACTAGTGGTAACACCGGGGAGCTGTTTTTT
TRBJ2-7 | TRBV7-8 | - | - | CASSPRPGPSAF | TGTGCCAGCAGCCCGCGGCCGGGCCCATCGGCCTTC
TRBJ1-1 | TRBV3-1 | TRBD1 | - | CASSRTGDTEAFF | TGTGCCAGCAGCCGGACAGGGGACACTGAAGCTTTCTTT
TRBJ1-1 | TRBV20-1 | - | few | CSAGDTGRVTEAFF | TGCAGTGCTGGGGATACAGGGAGGGTCACTGAAGCTTTCTTT
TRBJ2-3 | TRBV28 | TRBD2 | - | CASSFDPSSGRSTDTQYF | TGTGCCAGCAGTTTTGACCCTTCTAGCGGGAGAAGCACAGATACGCAGTATTTT
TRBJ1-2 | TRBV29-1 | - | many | CSARVWQGDNYGYTF | TGCAGCGCCCGTGTCTGGCAGGGAGATAACTATGGCTACACCTTC
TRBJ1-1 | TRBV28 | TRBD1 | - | CASSTQGEGWAEAFF | TGTGCCAGCAGTACCCAGGGGGAGGGGTGGGCTGAAGCTTTCTTT
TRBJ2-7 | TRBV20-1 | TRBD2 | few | CSAREGGTSYEQYF | TGCAGTGCTAGAGAGGGGGGGACCTCCTACGAGCAGTACTTC
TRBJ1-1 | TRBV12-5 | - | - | CASGLFPMNTEAFF | TGTGCTAGTGGTTTGTTCCCGATGAACACTGAAGCTTTCTTT
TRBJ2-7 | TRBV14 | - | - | CASSQRQSLGEQYF | TGTGCCAGCAGCCAACGACAGAGTCTTGGCGAGCAGTACTTC
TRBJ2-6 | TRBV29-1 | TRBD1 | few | CSVDTGAGANVLTF | TGCAGCGTGGACACAGGGGCTGGGGCCAACGTCCTGACTTTC
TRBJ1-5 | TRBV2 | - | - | CASSEVPTAGQPQHF | TGTGCCAGCAGTGAAGTCCCTACAGCGGGTCAGCCCCAGCATTTT
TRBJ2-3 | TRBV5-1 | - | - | CASSLGWSQTDTQYF | TGCGCCAGCAGCTTGGGATGGAGCCAGACAGATACGCAGTATTTT